These 30 T cell receptor beta chains were all obtained from the same sample, sequenced in a study of blood T cell repertoires in COVID-19. Clones were read by immunoSEQ multiplex PCR, and TCRdb kept only the in-frame ones, dropping some. This table holds 150,000 to 170,000 clones, roughly 80% found once. Sequenced: peripheral blood. These receptor sequences come from a woman between 55 and 75 years old with acute or convalescent COVID-19.

V and J are TRBV5-1 and TRBJ2-5; 7 positions agree with TRBD2. CDR1 is SGHRS, CDR2 YFSETQ, per germline. CDR3 size: 15 residues. The ends lost 5 bases at V and 1 base at J; junction bases unmatched: 8. CDR3 sequence (DNA): TGCGCCAGCAGTATAACCGGGACTACCCAAGAGACCCAGTACTTC. This gives the protein CASSITGTTQETQYF. Variable domain in full (rest from reference TRBV5-1 and TRBJ2-5): KAGVTQTPRYLIKTRGQQVTLSCSPISGHRSVSWYQQTPGQGLQFLFEYFSETQRNKGNFPGRFSGRQFSNSRSEMNVSTLELGDSALYLCASSITGTTQETQYFGPGTRLLVL.

V and J are TRBV2 and TRBJ2-7; D is possibly TRBD1 (5 bases). With 6 bases removed from V and 7 bases from J, the gap between germline ends came to 16 bases. There are 13 residues in the CDR3. Per the germline V gene, CDR1 is SNHLY and CDR2 is FYNNEI. For the CDR3, the DNA is TGTGCCAGCAGACAGGACACTACGGAGGAGCAGTACTTC. Translated: CASRQDTTEEQYF.

The table lists this clone with a few counts. This sequence joins TRBV19 and TRBJ1-1; D is unclear. The germline V gene encodes CDR1 LNHDA and CDR2 SQIVND (reference sequence). V lost 6 bases and J lost 3, with 17 bases in between. The CDR3 has 15 residues. The CDR3 loop reads CASSHSGESDTEAFF. The CDR3 bases are TGTGCCAGTAGCCACTCTGGGGAGAGCGACACTGAAGCTTTCTTT.

The V and J genes are TRBV29-1 and TRBJ1-5; D gene uncertain. This CDR3 comprises 12 residues. CDR1 is SQVTM and CDR2 is ANQGSEA in the germline V gene. With 7 bases removed from V and 0 bases from J, the gap between germline ends came to 7 bases. The CDR3 sequence is CSASYSNQPQHF. For the CDR3, the DNA is TGCAGCGCCTCCTATAGCAATCAGCCCCAGCATTTT.

The CDR3 loop is CASSQDSGGMNTEAFF. The CDR3 DNA reads as TGTGCCAGCAGCCAAGATTCCGGGGGAATGAACACTGAAGCTTTCTTT. V gene TRBV4-2 combines with J gene TRBJ1-1; weak D call: TRBD1 (5 bases). Trimming left V 0 bases short and J 0 bases short, with 11 bases between. The germline V gene has CDR1 LGHNA and CDR2 YNFKEQ. There are 16 residues in the CDR3.

The chain joins TRBV27 to TRBJ2-7; 8 bases fit TRBD1. V lost 6 bases, J lost 4 bases, and 14 bases stayed unmatched. The CDR3 spans 16 residues. Germline loops: CDR1 MNHEY, CDR2 SMNVEV (reference sequence). The CDR3: CASSRLNLQGAYEQYF. The CDR3 nucleotides read TGTGCCAGCAGCCGATTAAATCTTCAGGGGGCTTACGAGCAGTACTTC.

The CDR3 loop is CASSPLLTSGDQETQYF. The CDR3 bases are TGTGCCAGCTCACCCTTACTGACTAGCGGGGATCAAGAGACCCAGTACTTC. The chain has TRBV18 and TRBJ2-5; 11 positions agree with TRBD2. The CDR3 spans 17 residues. The ends lost 3 bases at V and 2 bases at J; junction bases unmatched: 8. Germline-derived CDR1 and CDR2 are KGHSH and LQKENI.

The J gene is TRBJ2-3, the V gene TRBV20-1; TRBD2 agrees at 9 bases. With V trimmed by 3 bases and J by 0 bases, 10 bases remained unmatched. CDR3 length: 17 residues. Looked up from germline, CDR1 is DFQATT and CDR2 is SNEGSKA (reference sequence). CDR3 residues: CSASFGGGGPSTDTQYF. The CDR3 DNA sequence: TGCAGTGCTAGTTTCGGCGGGGGGGGCCCAAGCACAGATACGCAGTATTTT.

This clone was counted a few times. This sequence joins TRBV25-1 and TRBJ2-1; perhaps TRBD1 as D (6 bases). CDR1 and CDR2 (germline): MGHDK, SYGVNS. The V and J ends lost 7 bases and 4 bases respectively, with 11 bases between them. The CDR3 contains 13 residues. The CDR3 nucleotides read TGTGCCAGCACCGGGACACATTACAATGAGCAGTTCTTC. Residues: CASTGTHYNEQFF.

V usage is TRBV5-1 and J usage is TRBJ2-2; D not resolved. V gave up 5 bases and J gave up 1 base, with 6 bases separating them. The CDR3 is made up of 13 amino acids. Per the germline V gene, CDR1 is SGHRS and CDR2 is YFSETQ. The CDR3 coding sequence is TGCGCCAGCAGTAGCCAGAACACCGGGGAGCTGTTTTTT. Amino acids: CASSSQNTGELFF. The whole variable domain, filled in from reference TRBV5-1 and TRBJ2-2, reads KAGVTQTPRYLIKTRGQQVTLSCSPISGHRSVSWYQQTPGQGLQFLFEYFSETQRNKGNFPGRFSGRQFSNSRSEMNVSTLELGDSALYLCASSSQNTGELFFGEGSRLTVL.

This clone occurred once. V and J are TRBV30 and TRBJ2-3; D perhaps matches TRBD1 (5 bases). Germline values: CDR1 GTSNPN, CDR2 SVGIG (reference sequence). Trimming cost V 2 bases and J 4 bases, with 7 bases left between them. The CDR3 runs to 12 residues. The CDR3 coding sequence is TGTGCCTGGAGTCTAGGGGCAGATACGCAGTATTTT. Its translation is CAWSLGADTQYF.

J is TRBJ1-1 and V is TRBV5-4; D gene ambiguous. Germline CDR1 is SGHNT and CDR2 is YYREEE (reference sequence). The ends were cut back, 3 bases at V and 5 bases at J, with 11 bases in the middle. This CDR3 comprises 13 residues. The CDR3 bases are TGTGCCAGCAGCTCCACCCCAGGAACTGAAGCTTTCTTT. This encodes CASSSTPGTEAFF.

The chain links TRBV3-1 (or the pseudogene TRBV3-2) to TRBJ1-1; 8 bases line up with TRBD1. J gave up 10 bases and V 4 bases, and 5 bases lay outside the gene matches. Germline loops: CDR1 LGHDT, CDR2 YNNKEL (reference sequence). The CDR3 consists of 12 residues. Written as DNA, the CDR3 is TGTGCCAGCAGCCCGGACAGGGTAGGAGCTTTCTTT. Its translation is CASSPDRVGAFF.

There are a few counts of this clone. This CDR3 reads CASSLVNSGTEAFF. The CDR3 DNA is TGTGCCAGCAGTTTAGTCAATTCGGGAACTGAAGCTTTCTTT. The rearrangement links TRBV27 to TRBJ1-1; D gene uncertain. This CDR3 comprises 14 residues. Between the trimmed V and J ends, which lost 2 bases and 5 bases, there was a span of 12 bases. Germline V gives CDR1 MNHEY, CDR2 SMNVEV (reference sequence).

This clone came up a few times. V gene TRBV6-5 combines with J gene TRBJ1-3, with a weak D call TRBD1 (5 bases). Trimming pared 6 bases from V and 0 bases from J, leaving 12 bases between. The CDR3 runs to 15 residues. CDR1 is MNHEY and CDR2 is SVGAGI in the germline V gene. The CDR3 spells CASSLTGPSGNTIYF. The CDR3 coding sequence is TGTGCCAGCAGCCTCACAGGCCCCTCTGGAAACACCATATATTTT.

This sequence joins TRBV30 and TRBJ1-2; D uncertain. CDR1 is GTSNPN and CDR2 is SVGIG in the germline V gene (reference sequence). V was shortened by 1 base and J by 8 bases, with 26 bases between the two germline ends. The CDR3 has 17 residues. The CDR3 DNA reads TGTGCCTGGAGTGGCCCCGCGGTAAAGGAGATGTCGGTGGGCTACACCTTC. Translating gives CAWSGPAVKEMSVGYTF. Looking up the rest from reference TRBV30 and TRBJ1-2 gives the full variable domain: SQTIHQWPATLVQPVGSPLSLECTVEGTSNPNLYWYRQAAGRGLQLLFYSVGIGQISSEVPQNLSASRPQDRQFILSSKKLLLSDSGFYLCAWSGPAVKEMSVGYTFGSGTRLTVV.

The rearrangement uses TRBV5-8 and TRBJ1-4; D gene uncertain. Germline V lookup: CDR1 SGHTS, CDR2 YDEGEE. The CDR3 covers 15 residues. The V end was cut by 7 bases, the J end by 0 bases, with 13 bases between. The CDR3 nucleotides are TGTGCCAGCCTTACCCAGGCTGCAACTAATGAAAAACTGTTTTTT. Protein sequence: CASLTQAATNEKLFF.

This clone was seen more than once but under ten times. This rearrangement joins TRBV28 to TRBJ1-1, with TRBD1 identical over 8 bases. The CDR3 extends over 15 amino acids. Trimming cost V 2 bases and J 4 bases; bases outside gene matches: 6. The germline CDR1 and CDR2 sequences are MDHEN and SYDVKM. CDR3 sequence: CASSLGQGAGTEAFF. Written as DNA, the CDR3 is TGTGCCAGCAGTTTAGGGCAGGGGGCTGGCACTGAAGCTTTCTTT. Combining the CDR3 with reference TRBV28 and TRBJ1-1 gives the whole variable domain DVKVTQSSRYLVKRTGEKVFLECVQDMDHENMFWYRQDPGLGLRLIYFSYDVKMKEKGDIPEGYSVSREKKERFSLILESASTNQTSMYLCASSLGQGAGTEAFFGQGTRLTVV.

This chain joins TRBV6-5 and TRBJ1-1, with a possible D match to TRBD1 (6 bases). This CDR3 has 15 residues. The germline V gene encodes CDR1 MNHEY and CDR2 SVGAGI. The germline V and J ends were trimmed by 1 base and 0 bases, with 9 bases remaining between them. The CDR3 DNA sequence: TGTGCCAGCAGTTACTGGTCAGGGGTGAACACTGAAGCTTTCTTT. Amino acid sequence: CASSYWSGVNTEAFF.

V and J are TRBV7-2 and TRBJ1-3; no firm D call. V lost 1 base, J lost 4 bases, and 5 bases lay in between. The CDR3 runs 13 residues. Germline loops: CDR1 SGHTA, CDR2 FQGNSA. In DNA form, the CDR3 reads TGTGCCAGCAGCTTAGGAGCGGGAAACACCATATATTTT. This translates into CASSLGAGNTIYF.

The rearrangement uses TRBV18 and TRBJ1-1, with 7 bases fitting TRBD1. Germline values: CDR1 KGHSH, CDR2 LQKENI. The junction had 4 bases not matched to a gene; V was cut back by 8 bases and J by 1 base. The CDR3 sequence is 13 residues long. The CDR3: CASRGQSNTEAFF. CDR3 in DNA: TGTGCCAGCCGGGGACAGTCGAACACTGAAGCTTTCTTT. The variable domain in full, with the rest retrieved from reference TRBV18 and TRBJ1-1, is NAGVMQNPRHLVRRRGQEARLRCSPMKGHSHVYWYRQLPEEGLKFMVYLQKENIIDESGMPKERFSAEFPKEGPSILRIQQVVRGDSAAYFCASRGQSNTEAFFGQGTRLTVV.

This clone appeared a single time. The genes are TRBV2 and TRBJ2-7; perhaps TRBD2 as D (6 bases). Trimming shortened V by 6 bases and J by 1 base, and 13 bases separated the two germline ends. The germline CDR1 and CDR2 sequences are SNHLY and FYNNEI. The CDR3 covers 14 residues. The CDR3 DNA is TGTGCCAGCAGCCCCGGGACTGAATCCTACGAGCAGTACGTC. Translation gives CASSPGTESYEQYV.

The DNA for the CDR3 is TGTGCCAGCAAAACAGGTAGCAATCAGCCCCAGCATTTT. Protein: CASKTGSNQPQHF. The chain is built from TRBV19 and TRBJ1-5, with a weak D call TRBD1 (5 bases). The CDR3 is 13 amino acids. Germline assignment: CDR1 LNHDA and CDR2 SQIVND (reference sequence). V was clipped by 9 bases and J by 0 bases, with 9 bases between them.

The rearrangement links TRBV2 to TRBJ1-5; the match to TRBD1 covers 7 bases. The CDR3 runs 15 residues. V was clipped by 4 bases and J by 7 bases; unmatched bases: 10. The germline V gene has CDR1 SNHLY and CDR2 FYNNEI. The CDR3 coding sequence is TGTGCCAGCAGTGGATCCCGACAGGGAAGGCAGCCCCAGCATTTT. This translates into CASSGSRQGRQPQHF.

This chain links TRBV18 with TRBJ2-2; 12 bases map to TRBD1. This CDR3 region has 15 residues. V lost 3 bases and J lost 6; bases outside the gene matches: 2. The germline gives CDR1 KGHSH, CDR2 LQKENI. The CDR3 DNA follows: TGTGCCAGCTCACCGGGACAGGGGGCGTCCGGGGAGCTGTTTTTT. It codes for CASSPGQGASGELFF.

This clone was picked up a small number of times. The chain carries TRBV27 and TRBJ1-4, with D tentatively TRBD1 (6 bases). Trimming removed 6 bases from V and 8 bases from J, with 13 bases in between. Germline V gene sequence: CDR1 MNHEY, CDR2 SMNVEV (reference sequence). This CDR3 contains 13 residues. DNA of the CDR3: TGTGCCAGCAGGGAGGACAGTTCCGAAAAACTGTTTTTT. Encoded protein: CASREDSSEKLFF. Full variable domain (rest looked up from reference TRBV27 and TRBJ1-4): EAQVTQNPRYLITVTGKKLTVTCSQNMNHEYMSWYRQDPGLGLRQIYYSMNVEVTDKGDVPEGYKVSRKEKRNFPLILESPSPNQTSLYFCASREDSSEKLFFGSGTQLSVL.

The rearrangement links TRBV7-9 to TRBJ1-2, with D perhaps matching TRBD1 (5 bases). The CDR3 runs 17 residues. Germline values: CDR1 SEHNR, CDR2 FQNEAQ (reference sequence). V lost 2 bases to trimming and J lost 0 bases, with 16 bases between them. Here the CDR3 DNA reads TGTGCCAGCAGCTTACGGGAGGCAGGGCAGACTAACTATGGCTACACCTTC. Translating gives CASSLREAGQTNYGYTF.

The chain carries TRBV19 and TRBJ1-5; D possibly corresponds to TRBD1 (6 bases). The V end lost 4 bases, the J end lost 2 bases, and 15 bases lay between the germline ends. The CDR3 runs 16 residues. Germline loops: CDR1 LNHDA, CDR2 SQIVND (reference sequence). CDR3 in DNA: TGTGCCAGTAGTAATGAAACAGGGTGGGGCAATCAGCCCCAGCATTTT. This translates into CASSNETGWGNQPQHF.

The chain joins TRBV14 to TRBJ2-7, with 7 bases lining up with TRBD2. Per germline, CDR1 SGHDN and CDR2 FVKESK. V shed 0 bases, J shed 5 bases, and the junction held 13 bases outside the gene matches. The CDR3 loop spans 17 amino acids. The CDR3 DNA follows: TGTGCCAGCAGCCAAGATCCCGCAGGACTAGTTTTTAACGAGCAGTACTTC. Translated, it gives CASSQDPAGLVFNEQYF.

CDR3 sequence reads: CASSFNPGGQPQHF. The CDR3 nucleotides read TGCGCCAGCAGCTTTAACCCAGGGGGCCAGCCCCAGCATTTT. The J gene is TRBJ1-5, the V gene TRBV5-1; 8 nucleotides agree with TRBD1. The junction had 5 bases not matched to a gene; V was cut back by 2 bases and J by 7 bases. Germline V CDR1 and CDR2: SGHRS, YFSETQ. This CDR3 is built from 14 residues.